The sequence of this TCR beta chain was determined in a study of PD-1 blockade in classical Hodgkin lymphoma. The time point: cycle 4 day 1 (C4D1), after around six weeks of nivolumab. All trial patients relapsed after autologous stem cell transplantation. Germline CDR1 and CDR2: SGHKS and YYEKEE (reference sequence). The CDR3 runs to 17 residues. Trimming at V came to 4 bases and at J to 1 base, leaving 5 bases not matched to a gene. A single count supports this clone. Its matching antigen is unknown. The study, taken as a whole, reports: The CD4+ diversity rise by C4D1 was clearest in complete responders.

Generated by immunoSEQ multiplex PCR, the TCRdb table keeps only in-frame clones and is missing some. The data hold around 17,000 clones, with less than 70% observed a single time. Sequenced here: peripheral blood mononuclear cells (PBMCs), sampled before the fourth cycle of nivolumab. This chain joins TRBV5-5 and TRBJ2-6; 10 positions agree with TRBD1. This receptor was obtained from a human donor with classical Hodgkin lymphoma. CDR3 in DNA: TGTGCCAGCAGCCCAGGACAGGGGGGGTCTGGGGCCAACGTCCTGACTTTC. Protein sequence: CASSPGQGGSGANVLTF.